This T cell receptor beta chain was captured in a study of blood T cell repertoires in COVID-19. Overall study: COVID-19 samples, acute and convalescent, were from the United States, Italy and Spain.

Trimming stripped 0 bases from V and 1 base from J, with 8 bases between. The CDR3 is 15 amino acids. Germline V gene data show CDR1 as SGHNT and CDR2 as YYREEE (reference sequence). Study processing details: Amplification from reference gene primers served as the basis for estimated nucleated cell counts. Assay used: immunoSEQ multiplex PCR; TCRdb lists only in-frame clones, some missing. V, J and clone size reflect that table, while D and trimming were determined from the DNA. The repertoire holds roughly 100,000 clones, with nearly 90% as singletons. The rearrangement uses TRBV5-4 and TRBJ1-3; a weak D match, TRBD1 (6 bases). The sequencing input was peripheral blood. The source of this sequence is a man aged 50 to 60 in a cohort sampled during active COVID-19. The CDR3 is CASSLDRASGNTIYF. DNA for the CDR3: TGTGCCAGCAGCTTGGACAGGGCTTCTGGAAACACCATATATTTT.